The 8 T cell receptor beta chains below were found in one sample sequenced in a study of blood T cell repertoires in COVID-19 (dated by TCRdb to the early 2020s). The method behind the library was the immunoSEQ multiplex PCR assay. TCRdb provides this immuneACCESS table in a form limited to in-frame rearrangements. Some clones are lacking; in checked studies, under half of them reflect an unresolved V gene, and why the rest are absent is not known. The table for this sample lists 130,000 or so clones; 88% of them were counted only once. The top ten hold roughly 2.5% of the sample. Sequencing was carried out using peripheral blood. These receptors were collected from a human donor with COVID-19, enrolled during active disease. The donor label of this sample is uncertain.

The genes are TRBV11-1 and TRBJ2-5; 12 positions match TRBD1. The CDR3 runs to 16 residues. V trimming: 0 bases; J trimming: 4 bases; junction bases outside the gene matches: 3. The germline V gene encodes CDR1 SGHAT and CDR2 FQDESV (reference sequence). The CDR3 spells CASSLAGQGAVETQYF. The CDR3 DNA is TGTGCCAGCAGCTTAGCGGGACAGGGGGCGGTAGAGACCCAGTACTTC.

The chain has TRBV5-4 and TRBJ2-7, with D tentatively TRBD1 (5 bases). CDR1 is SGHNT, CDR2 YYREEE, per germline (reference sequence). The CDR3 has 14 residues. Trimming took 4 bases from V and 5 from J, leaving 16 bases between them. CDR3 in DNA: TGTGCCAGCAGCCTCGACAGTTTTTCAAACGAGCAGTACTTC. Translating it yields CASSLDSFSNEQYF.

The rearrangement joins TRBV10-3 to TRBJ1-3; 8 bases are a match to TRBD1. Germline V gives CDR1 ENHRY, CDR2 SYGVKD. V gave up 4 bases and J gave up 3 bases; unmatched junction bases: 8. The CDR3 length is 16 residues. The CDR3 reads CAISGSTGEGGNTIYF. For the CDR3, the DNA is TGTGCCATCAGTGGGTCGACAGGGGAAGGTGGAAACACCATATATTTT.

CDR3: CASSEVGGNEQYF. The CDR3, as DNA: TGTGCCAGCAGTGAAGTAGGGGGCAACGAGCAGTACTTC. The chain has TRBV6-1 and TRBJ2-7; TRBD1 matches 7 bases. V was clipped by 1 base and J by 5 bases; unmatched bases: 2. The CDR3 extends over 13 amino acids. The germline V gene encodes CDR1 MNHNS and CDR2 SASEGT.

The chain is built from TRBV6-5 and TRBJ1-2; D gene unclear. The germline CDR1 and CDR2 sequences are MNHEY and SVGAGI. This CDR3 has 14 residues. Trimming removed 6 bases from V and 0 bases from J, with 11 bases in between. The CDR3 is CASSTKLANYGYTF. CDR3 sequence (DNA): TGTGCCAGCAGCACGAAACTCGCTAACTATGGCTACACCTTC.

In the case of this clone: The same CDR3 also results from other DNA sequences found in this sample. This CDR3 reads CASSYPREGTEAFF. The DNA of the CDR3 is TGCGCCAGCAGCTACCCCAGGGAAGGCACTGAAGCTTTCTTT. V and J are TRBV5-1 and TRBJ1-1; tentative D call: TRBD1 (5 bases). The CDR3 is 14 residues long. The germline V and J ends were trimmed by 3 bases and 4 bases, with 13 bases remaining between them. Germline V gives CDR1 SGHRS, CDR2 YFSETQ.

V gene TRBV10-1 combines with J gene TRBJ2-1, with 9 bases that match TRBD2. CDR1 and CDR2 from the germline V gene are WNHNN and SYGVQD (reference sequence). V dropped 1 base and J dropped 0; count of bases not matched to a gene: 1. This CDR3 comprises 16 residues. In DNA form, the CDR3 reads TGCGCCAGCAGTGAGTATAGCGGGAGCTCCTACAATGAGCAGTTCTTC. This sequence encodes CASSEYSGSSYNEQFF.

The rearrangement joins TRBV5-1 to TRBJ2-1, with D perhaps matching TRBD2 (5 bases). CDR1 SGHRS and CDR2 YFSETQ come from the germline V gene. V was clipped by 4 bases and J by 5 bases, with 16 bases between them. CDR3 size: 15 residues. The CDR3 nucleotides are TGCGCCAGCAGCCCGGGGTCTTTGGGAAACAATGAGCAGTTCTTC. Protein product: CASSPGSLGNNEQFF.